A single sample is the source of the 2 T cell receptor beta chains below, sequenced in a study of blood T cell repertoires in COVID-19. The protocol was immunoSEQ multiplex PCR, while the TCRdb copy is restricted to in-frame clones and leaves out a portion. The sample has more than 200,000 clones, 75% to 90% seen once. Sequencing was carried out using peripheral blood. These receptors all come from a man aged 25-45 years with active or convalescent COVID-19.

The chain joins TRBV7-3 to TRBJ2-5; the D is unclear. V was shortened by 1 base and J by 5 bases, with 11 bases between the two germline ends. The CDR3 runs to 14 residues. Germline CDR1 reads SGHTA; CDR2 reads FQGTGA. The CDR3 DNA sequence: TGTGCCAGCAGCTTAAATGGGCTCCAGGAGACCCAGTACTTC. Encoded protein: CASSLNGLQETQYF.

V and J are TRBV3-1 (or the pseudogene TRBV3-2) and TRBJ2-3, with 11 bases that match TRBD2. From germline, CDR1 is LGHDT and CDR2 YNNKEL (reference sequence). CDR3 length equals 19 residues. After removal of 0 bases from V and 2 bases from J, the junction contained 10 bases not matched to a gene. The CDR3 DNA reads TGTGCCAGCAGCCAAGATTACCTCCTAGCGGGGGGCGTCACAGATACGCAGTATTTT. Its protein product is CASSQDYLLAGGVTDTQYF.